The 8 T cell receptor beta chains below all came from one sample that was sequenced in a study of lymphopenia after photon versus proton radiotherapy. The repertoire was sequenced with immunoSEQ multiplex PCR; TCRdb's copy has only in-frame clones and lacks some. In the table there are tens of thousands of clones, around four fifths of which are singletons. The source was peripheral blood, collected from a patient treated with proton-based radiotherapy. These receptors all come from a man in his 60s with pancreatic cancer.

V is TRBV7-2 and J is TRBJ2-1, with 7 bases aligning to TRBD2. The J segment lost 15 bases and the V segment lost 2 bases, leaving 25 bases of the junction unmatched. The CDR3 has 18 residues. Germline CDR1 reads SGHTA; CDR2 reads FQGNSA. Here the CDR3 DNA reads TGTGCCAGCAGCTTAAATCAAGGGTCTAGCGTTAGTTCCGGGAGGTGGTTCTTC. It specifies CASSLNQGSSVSSGRWFF.

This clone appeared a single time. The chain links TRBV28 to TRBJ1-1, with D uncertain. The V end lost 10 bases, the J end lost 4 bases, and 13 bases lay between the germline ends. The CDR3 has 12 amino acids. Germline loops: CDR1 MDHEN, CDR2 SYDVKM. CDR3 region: CATNTGLTEAFF. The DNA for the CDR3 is TGTGCCACCAACACCGGTCTCACTGAAGCTTTCTTT.

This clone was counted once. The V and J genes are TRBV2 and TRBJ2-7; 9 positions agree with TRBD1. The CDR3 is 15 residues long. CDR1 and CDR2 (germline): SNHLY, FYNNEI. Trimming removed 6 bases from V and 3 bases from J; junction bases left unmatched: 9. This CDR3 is CASRDYRDRVYEQYF. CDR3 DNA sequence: TGTGCCAGCAGGGACTACCGGGACAGGGTCTACGAGCAGTACTTC. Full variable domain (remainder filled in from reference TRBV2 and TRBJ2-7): EPEVTQTPSHQVTQMGQEVILRCVPISNHLYFYWYRQILGQKVEFLVSFYNNEISEKSEIFDDQFSVERPDGSNFTLKIRSTKLEDSAMYFCASRDYRDRVYEQYFGPGTRLTVT.

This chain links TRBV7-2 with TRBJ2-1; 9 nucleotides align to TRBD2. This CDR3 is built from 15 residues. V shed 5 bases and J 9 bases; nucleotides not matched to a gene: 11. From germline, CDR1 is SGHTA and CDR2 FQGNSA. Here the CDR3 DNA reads TGTGCCAGCAGCCGTCTAGCGGGAATGGGGGGTGAGCAGTTCTTC. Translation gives CASSRLAGMGGEQFF.

The CDR3 reads CASSYSGREETQYF. CDR3 DNA sequence: TGTGCCAGCAGTTACTCGGGACGGGAAGAGACCCAGTACTTC. This rearrangement joins TRBV6-5 to TRBJ2-5; the D call may be TRBD1 or TRBD2 (5 bases each). This CDR3 has 14 amino acids. V was clipped by 0 bases and J by 3 bases, with 8 bases between them. The germline CDR1 and CDR2 sequences are MNHEY and SVGAGI.

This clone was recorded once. The CDR3 bases are TGTGCCAGCAGCCAAGATTACAGGACAGGATACTCTGGAAACACCATATATTTT. It encodes CASSQDYRTGYSGNTIYF. The rearrangement joins TRBV14 to TRBJ1-3; 7 bases are a match to TRBD1. The J segment lost 0 bases and the V segment lost 0 bases, leaving 8 bases of the junction unmatched. The CDR3 loop spans 18 amino acids. The germline V gene has CDR1 SGHDN and CDR2 FVKESK.

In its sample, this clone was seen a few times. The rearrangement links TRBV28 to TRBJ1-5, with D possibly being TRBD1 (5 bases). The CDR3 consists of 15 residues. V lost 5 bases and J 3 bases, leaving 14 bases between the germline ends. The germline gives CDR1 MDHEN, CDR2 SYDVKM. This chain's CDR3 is CASSTGQGINQPQHF. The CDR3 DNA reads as TGTGCCAGCAGTACGGGTCAGGGAATCAATCAGCCCCAGCATTTT.

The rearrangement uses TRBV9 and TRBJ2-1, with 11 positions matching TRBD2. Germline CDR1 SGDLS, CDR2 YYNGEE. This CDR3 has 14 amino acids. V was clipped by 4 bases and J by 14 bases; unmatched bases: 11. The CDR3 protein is CASSLEGLAATEFF. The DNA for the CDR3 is TGTGCCAGCAGCCTAGAGGGACTAGCGGCAACGGAGTTCTTC.